This TCR beta chain was recorded in a study of response to subunit inactivated influenza vaccine. This clonotype was detected a few times. As yet, its antigen is unknown. TCRdb called the RT-PCR reads again in MiXCR, with one record for every CDR3 protein. Here the sample spans about 520,000 distinct CDR3 sequences, about a tenth being singletons. Regarding the study as a whole: Few additional T cells are recruited per seasonal influenza vaccination, authors suggested.

The V gene's germline CDR1 is LGHNA and CDR2 YSLEER. The CDR3 totals 18 residues. The V segment lost 2 bases and the J segment 4 bases; nucleotides outside the gene matches: 12. The chain recombines TRBV4-3 with TRBJ2-5; 11 bases align to TRBD2. The receptor comes from a man aged 45-60 years who received an inactivated influenza vaccine. Sequencing was performed on PBMCs from blood, taken roughly 46 days after vaccination. Here the CDR3 DNA reads TGCGCCAGCAGCCAAAACCTAGCGGGAGGAACCCGGATAGAGACCCAGTACTTC. It codes for CASSQNLAGGTRIETQYF.